This T cell receptor beta chain was obtained from a study of blood T cell repertoires in COVID-19. Sequencing was performed with immunoSEQ multiplex PCR; in TCRdb, only in-frame clones are kept and a portion is missing. Counted here are approximately 470,000 clones, roughly nine tenths occurring once; the ten biggest clones make up 0.7%. V lost 2 bases to trimming and J lost 5 bases, with 22 bases between them. CDR1 MDHEN and CDR2 SYDVKM come from the germline V gene. The CDR3 is made up of 18 amino acids. In this sample, this clone turned up once. The V gene is TRBV28, the J gene TRBJ1-5; D possibly corresponds to TRBD1 (6 bases). The receptor was derived from a woman under 30 who had recovered from COVID-19. Sequenced material: PBMCs or T cells enriched from blood (not recorded which). In nucleotides, the CDR3 is TGTGCCAGCAGTTTAGGCCCCCCGGGAGGGGGAATTGATCAGCCCCAGCATTTT. Translating gives CASSLGPPGGGIDQPQHF.